These T cell receptor beta chains were read from a single sample in a study of beta chain features in type 1 diabetes. Repertoires were generated with immunoSEQ multiplex PCR, while TCRdb's copy carries only in-frame clones and drops some. Among 450,000 to 600,000 clones listed, roughly 30% were seen once. Sequencing input: naive CD4+ T cells from blood. All receptors derive from a man between 18 and 35 years old in good health. The CDR3 runs from the conserved cysteine through the conserved F or W. A D gene is named only where the DNA matches it firmly. The size of a clone is reported for some rows only, either as once, few or many, or as a class for expanded clones.

D: NA; size: NA; J: TRBJ2-1; V: TRBV7-6; CDR3: CASSLAFRSEQFF; DNA: TGTGCCAGCAGCTTAGCGTTCAGGAGTGAGCAGTTCTTC
D: NA; size: NA; J: TRBJ2-1; V: TRBV7-9; CDR3: CASSLASKAPWEQFF; DNA: TGTGCCAGCAGCTTAGCTAGTAAAGCCCCTTGGGAGCAGTTCTTC
D: TRBD1; size: NA; J: TRBJ2-3; V: TRBV7-9; CDR3: CASSFDRVADTQYF; DNA: TGTGCCAGCAGCTTTGACAGGGTGGCAGATACGCAGTATTTT
D: TRBD1; size: NA; J: TRBJ2-7; V: TRBV9; CDR3: CASSPGQGAYEQYF; DNA: TGTGCCAGCAGCCCGGGACAGGGGGCCTACGAGCAGTACTTC
D: NA; size: NA; J: TRBJ2-7; V: TRBV23-1; CDR3: CASSQSISTGCREQYF; DNA: TGCGCCAGCAGTCAATCCATCTCGACAGGTTGTAGGGAGCAGTACTTC
D: TRBD1; size: NA; J: TRBJ2-3; V: TRBV7-3; CDR3: CASSLTTGTGTDTQYF; DNA: TGTGCCAGCAGCTTAACGACAGGGACGGGCACAGATACGCAGTATTTT
D: NA; size: NA; J: TRBJ2-6; V: TRBV4-1; CDR3: CASSQAPVSGANVLTF; DNA: TGCGCCAGCAGCCAAGCTCCAGTCTCTGGGGCCAACGTCCTGACTTTC
D: NA; size: NA; J: TRBJ2-3; V: TRBV4-2; CDR3: CASSQAFTDTQYF; DNA: TGTGCCAGCAGCCAAGCGTTCACAGATACGCAGTATTTT
D: NA; size: NA; J: TRBJ1-2; V: TRBV9; CDR3: CASSVAGQGLGTF; DNA: TGTGCCAGCAGCGTAGCTGGGCAGGGCCTAGGCACCTTC
D: NA; size: NA; J: TRBJ2-3; V: TRBV5-1; CDR3: CASSLQGSDTQYF; DNA: TGCGCCAGCAGCTTACAGGGCTCAGATACGCAGTATTTT
D: TRBD2; size: few; J: TRBJ2-1; V: TRBV5-1; CDR3: CASSGGSSYNEQFF; DNA: TGCGCCAGCAGCGGCGGGAGCTCCTACAATGAGCAGTTCTTC
D: NA; size: few; J: TRBJ2-1; V: TRBV30; CDR3: CAWGISSYNEQFF; DNA: TGTGCCTGGGGGATTAGCTCCTACAATGAGCAGTTCTTC
D: NA; size: few; J: TRBJ1-1; V: TRBV29-1; CDR3: CSVDGFRRDTEAFF; DNA: TGCAGCGTTGATGGTTTCAGGAGGGACACTGAAGCTTTCTTT
D: TRBD1; size: NA; J: TRBJ1-1; V: TRBV6-1; CDR3: CASSTDRAFAAFF; DNA: TGTGCCAGCAGTACTGACAGGGCCTTTGCTGCTTTCTTT
D: NA; size: few; J: TRBJ2-3; V: TRBV7-2; CDR3: CASSSGTTQYF; DNA: TGTGCCAGCAGCTCCGGGACTACGCAGTATTTT
D: TRBD2; size: NA; J: TRBJ2-3; V: TRBV18; CDR3: CASSPLPGLAGDTDTQYF; DNA: TGTGCCAGCTCACCACTCCCTGGACTAGCGGGAGACACAGATACGCAGTATTTT
D: NA; size: NA; J: TRBJ1-3; V: TRBV30; CDR3: CALGPGERGNTIYF; DNA: TGTGCCCTGGGCCCCGGGGAGCGGGGAAACACCATATATTTT
D: NA; size: NA; J: TRBJ2-1; V: TRBV30; CDR3: CAWSVGRGSYNEQFF; DNA: TGTGCCTGGAGTGTGGGCCGGGGCTCCTACAATGAGCAGTTCTTC
D: NA; size: NA; J: TRBJ2-1; V: TRBV29-1; CDR3: CSGYSPYNEQFF; DNA: TGCAGCGGGTACAGCCCCTACAATGAGCAGTTCTTC
D: TRBD1; size: NA; J: TRBJ2-2; V: TRBV14; CDR3: CASSRRQGIGELFF; DNA: TGTGCCAGCAGCCGTCGACAGGGAATCGGGGAGCTGTTTTTT
D: NA; size: few; J: TRBJ1-5; V: TRBV6-1; CDR3: CAISSSGSNQPQHF; DNA: TGTGCCATTTCAAGTTCGGGAAGCAATCAGCCCCAGCATTTT
D: NA; size: few; J: TRBJ2-7; V: TRBV30; CDR3: CAWVPDSFYEQYF; DNA: TGTGCCTGGGTCCCGGACAGCTTCTACGAGCAGTACTTC
D: TRBD2; size: NA; J: TRBJ2-7; V: TRBV29-1; CDR3: CSVDAGGYEQYF; DNA: TGCAGCGTTGATGCGGGGGGCTACGAGCAGTACTTC
D: NA; size: few; J: TRBJ2-3; V: TRBV11-2; CDR3: CASSLAGTDTQYF; DNA: TGTGCCAGCAGCTTAGCGGGCACAGATACGCAGTATTTT
D: NA; size: NA; J: TRBJ2-5; V: TRBV23-1; CDR3: CASSQSWALARQETQYF; DNA: TGCGCCAGCAGTCAATCGTGGGCCCTAGCGCGACAAGAGACCCAGTACTTC
D: NA; size: NA; J: TRBJ1-5; V: TRBV10-3; CDR3: CAISETNQPQHF; DNA: TGTGCCATCAGTGAGACGAATCAGCCCCAGCATTTT
D: NA; size: NA; J: TRBJ2-2; V: TRBV9; CDR3: CASSVGGNTGELFF; DNA: TGTGCCAGCAGCGTAGGAGGGAACACCGGGGAGCTGTTTTTT
D: TRBD1; size: few; J: TRBJ2-1; V: TRBV25-1; CDR3: CASSDYRGSSYEQFF; DNA: TGTGCCAGCAGTGACTACAGGGGGTCGAGCTATGAGCAGTTCTTC
D: NA; size: few; J: TRBJ1-2; V: TRBV29-1; CDR3: CSVEEQNYGYTF; DNA: TGCAGCGTTGAAGAACAGAACTATGGCTACACCTTC
D: TRBD2; size: NA; J: TRBJ2-5; V: TRBV18; CDR3: CASSPPGGETQYF; DNA: TGTGCCAGCTCACCACCGGGGGGGGAGACCCAGTACTTC